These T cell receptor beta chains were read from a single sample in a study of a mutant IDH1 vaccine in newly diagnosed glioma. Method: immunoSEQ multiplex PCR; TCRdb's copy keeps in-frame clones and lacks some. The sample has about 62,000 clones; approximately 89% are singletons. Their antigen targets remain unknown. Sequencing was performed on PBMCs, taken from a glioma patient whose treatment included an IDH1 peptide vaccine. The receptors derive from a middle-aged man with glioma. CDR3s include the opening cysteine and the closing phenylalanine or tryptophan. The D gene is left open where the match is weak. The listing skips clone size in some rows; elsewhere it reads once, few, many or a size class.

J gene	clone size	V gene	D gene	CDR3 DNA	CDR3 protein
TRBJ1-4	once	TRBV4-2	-	TGTGCCAGCAGCCTGTATGGGGGGTCAACTAATGAAAAACTGTTTTTT	CASSLYGGSTNEKLFF
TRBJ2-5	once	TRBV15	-	TGTGCCACCAGCAAACAGGGGAGGGAGACCCAGTACTTC	CATSKQGRETQYF
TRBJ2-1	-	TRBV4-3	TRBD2	TGCGCCAGCAGCCAAGCCGCTAGCGGGAGAATTAGCTCCTACAATGAGCAGTTCTTC	CASSQAASGRISSYNEQFF
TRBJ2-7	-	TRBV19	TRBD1	TGTGCCAGTAGGCCGACAGGGGGCGCGTACGAGCAGTACTTC	CASRPTGGAYEQYF
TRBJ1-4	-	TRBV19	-	TGTGCCAGTAGTATGAGACAGACCACTGAAAAACTGTTTTTT	CASSMRQTTEKLFF
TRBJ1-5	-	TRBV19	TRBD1	TGTGCCAGTAGCATAGACAGGGCGCAGCCCCAGCATTTT	CASSIDRAQPQHF
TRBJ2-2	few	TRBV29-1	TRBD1	TGCAGCGTTGATTTGAGACAGGGGGTAGGGACCGGGGAGCTGTTTTTT	CSVDLRQGVGTGELFF
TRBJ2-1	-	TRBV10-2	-	TGCGCCAGCAGTGAGTTAGGGGCGTTGGAGCAGTTCTTC	CASSELGALEQFF
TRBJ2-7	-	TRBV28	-	TGTGCCAGCAGTTCCGGACAGGACTACTCCTACGAGCAGTACTTC	CASSSGQDYSYEQYF
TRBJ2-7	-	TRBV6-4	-	TGTGCCAGCAGACCTGACAGTCCCCTTAAATCCTACGAGCAGTACTTC	CASRPDSPLKSYEQYF
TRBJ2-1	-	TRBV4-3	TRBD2	TGCGCCAGCAGCCAAGAGCTAGCGGGAGGAAGCAATGAGCAGTTCTTC	CASSQELAGGSNEQFF
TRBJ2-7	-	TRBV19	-	TGTGCCTCCCGCAGACCCAGAGAAGCCTCCTACGAGCAGTACTTC	CASRRPREASYEQYF
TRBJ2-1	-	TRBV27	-	TGTGCCAGCAGTTTGGTTGCGGGACCGAACAATGAGCAGTTCTTC	CASSLVAGPNNEQFF
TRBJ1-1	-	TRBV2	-	TGTGCCAGCAGTGGATTACCGGGTACTGAAGCTTTCTTT	CASSGLPGTEAFF
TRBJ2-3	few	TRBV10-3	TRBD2	TGTGCCATCAGTGAGTCCCGGACTAGCGCCCTCACAGATACGCAGTATTTT	CAISESRTSALTDTQYF
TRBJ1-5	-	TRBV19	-	TGTGCCAGTAGTATAGATGAGGGCAGGAATAGCAATCAGCCCCAGCATTTT	CASSIDEGRNSNQPQHF
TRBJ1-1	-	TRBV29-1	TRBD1	TGCAGCGTTGGACAGGGCTATATCCCTGAAGCTTTCTTT	CSVGQGYIPEAFF
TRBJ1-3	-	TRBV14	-	TGTGCCAGCAGCACACAGGCCTATAGCTCTGGAAACACCATATATTTT	CASSTQAYSSGNTIYF
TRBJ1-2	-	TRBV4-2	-	TGTGCCAGCAGCCAACCCGGTATGAGACTAACTTTTGTCTATGGCTACACCTTC	CASSQPGMRLTFVYGYTF
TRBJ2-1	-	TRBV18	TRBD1	TGTGCCAGCTCCCTCGACAGGGGGGATGAGCAGTTCTTC	CASSLDRGDEQFF
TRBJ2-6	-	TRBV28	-	TGTGCCAGCAGGGGATTAGTTGAGTCTGGGGCCAACGTCCTGACTTTC	CASRGLVESGANVLTF
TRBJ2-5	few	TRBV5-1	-	TGCGCCAGCAGGGGGGAGGAGACCCAGTACTTC	CASRGEETQYF
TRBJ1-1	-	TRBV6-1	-	TGTGCCAGCAGTCCCGTTCGGAACTTAGGGGCTTTCTTT	CASSPVRNLGAFF
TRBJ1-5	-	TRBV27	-	TGTGCCAGCAGTTTAAGGCAGGGCCTCCCCAATCAGCCCCAGCATTTT	CASSLRQGLPNQPQHF
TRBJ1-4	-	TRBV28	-	TGTGCCAGCAGTTTCGGCAGGATTAATGAAAAACTGTTTTTT	CASSFGRINEKLFF
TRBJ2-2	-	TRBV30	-	TGTGCCTGGAGTAGGACTCAAAACACCGGGGAGCTGTTTTTT	CAWSRTQNTGELFF
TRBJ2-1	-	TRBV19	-	TGTGCCAGTAGTATCCGGGTGGGGCTCGCGAATGAGCAGTTCTTC	CASSIRVGLANEQFF
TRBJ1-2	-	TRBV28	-	TGTGCCAGCAGTTTACAGGGACCACTAAACTATGGCTACACCTTC	CASSLQGPLNYGYTF
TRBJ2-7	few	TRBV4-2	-	TGTGCCAGCAGCCAGGAGCGGACAGATTACGAGCAGTACTTC	CASSQERTDYEQYF
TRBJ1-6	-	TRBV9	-	TGTGCCAGCAGCGTAGCAAGGCGGGGGGATTCACCCCTCCACTTT	CASSVARRGDSPLHF
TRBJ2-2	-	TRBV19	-	TGTGCCAGTAGTGCCCCCGAGGGAGTTGTCCGGGAGCTGTTTTTT	CASSAPEGVVRELFF
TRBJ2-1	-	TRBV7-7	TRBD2	TGTGCTAGCAGCTTAGCTCTAGCGGCAGGGATTAATGAGCAGTTCTTC	CASSLALAAGINEQFF